This T cell receptor beta chain was sequenced in a study of metastatic and nonmetastatic thyroid tumors. Study context: For malignant and benign thyroid patients, tumor or nodule tissue and blood were the sources whose repertoires were compared.

Study-level findings and limits: It was reportedly found that TCR beta diversity was significantly higher in malignant thyroid tumors than in benign nodules, a difference seen in both blood and tumor samples.

In the original analysis: Clinicopathological groups differed in CDR3, with these differences serving to build a distant-metastasis classifier for papillary thyroid cancer. TCRdb re-processed the PCR reads through MiXCR. In this record, the V and J calls reflect TCRdb's handling and not the investigators' own analysis. The sample comprises 7,000 to 9,500 clones, 22% of which are singletons, and less than 20% rests with the top ten. The CDR3 is 16 amino acids. V gave up 5 bases and J gave up 1 base; unmatched junction bases: 6. Germline lookup yields CDR1 DFQATT and CDR2 SNEGSKA (reference sequence). No treatment of any kind had been given to any patient before thyroid surgery. This clone came up many times. Its antigen is as yet unknown.

The material sequenced was adjacent normal tissue. The rearrangement uses TRBV20-1 and TRBJ2-1, with 12 bases matching TRBD2. The TCR comes from a female donor with papillary thyroid cancer or a benign thyroid nodule (not recorded which). Some clones in this sample may be carry-over from other donors' samples. The CDR3 loop reads CSAYRLAGVSYNEQFF. The CDR3 region has the DNA TGCAGTGCTTATCGACTAGCGGGGGTGTCCTACAATGAGCAGTTCTTC.